This is a list of T cell receptor beta chains from one sample in a study of T cell repertoires in cytomegalovirus infection. TCRdb re-analysed the reads in MiXCR, keeping a single row per CDR3 protein. The sample comprises hundreds of thousands of distinct CDR3 sequences, approximately 30% of which are singletons, and about an eighth rests with the top ten. The antigens these receptors bind are not known. The sequencing here drew on cultured CD8+ T cells from PBMCs, taken from culture after CMV antigen stimulation. These receptor sequences come from a human donor in good health (CMV status not recorded). Some clones in this sample may be carry-over from other donors' samples. Both conserved end residues are part of each CDR3. The order of the fields is J gene, clone size, V gene, CDR3 protein. Size is stated for part of the rows, as once, few or many counts, or as a class when the clone is expanded.

TRBJ1-4	many	TRBV28	CASRSPPGTGDEKLFF
TRBJ2-1	few	TRBV6-2/TRBV6-3	CASSYLSRDRALYNEQFF
TRBJ1-1	NA	TRBV25-1	CASSVAGLNTEAFF
TRBJ2-6	NA	TRBV13	CASSLERAGPLSGANVLTF
TRBJ2-1	NA	TRBV6-6	CASRDRDSLGNEQFF
TRBJ1-2	few	TRBV19	CASGRYGYTF
TRBJ2-3	NA	TRBV5-3	CANSLGWTETSSTDTQYF
TRBJ1-6	NA	TRBV7-9	CASLNSYNSPLHF
TRBJ2-1	NA	TRBV27	CASSYTGIPSSYNEQFF
TRBJ1-5	NA	TRBV19	CASSILGNNQPQHF
TRBJ2-5	NA	TRBV5-4	CASSSGGGEHQETQYF
TRBJ2-3	NA	TRBV11-2	CVSSPRLAGAFHDTQYF
TRBJ1-2	many	TRBV7-9	CASSLAVDTLNYGYTF
TRBJ1-6	few	TRBV27	CASSPSPSYNSPLHF
TRBJ2-3	many	TRBV7-6	CASSSPGLAGGPGTDTQYF
TRBJ1-2	NA	TRBV10-3	CAISEGGIYGYTF
TRBJ2-1	many	TRBV2	CASSEALLAGGPDEQFF
TRBJ1-1	few	TRBV19	CASSIDPWTGNTEAFF
TRBJ1-4	few	TRBV7-6	CASSLGTTGDVFF
TRBJ2-2	NA	TRBV12-5	CASGPTGGSLGGELFF
TRBJ2-3	many	TRBV12-3/TRBV12-4	CASSLADTRTTDTQYF
TRBJ2-1	many	TRBV7-9	CASSLVSSGVREQFF
TRBJ2-1	few	TRBV19	CASSEGGDYNEQFF
TRBJ2-1	NA	TRBV4-1	CASSQRISGGYNEQFF